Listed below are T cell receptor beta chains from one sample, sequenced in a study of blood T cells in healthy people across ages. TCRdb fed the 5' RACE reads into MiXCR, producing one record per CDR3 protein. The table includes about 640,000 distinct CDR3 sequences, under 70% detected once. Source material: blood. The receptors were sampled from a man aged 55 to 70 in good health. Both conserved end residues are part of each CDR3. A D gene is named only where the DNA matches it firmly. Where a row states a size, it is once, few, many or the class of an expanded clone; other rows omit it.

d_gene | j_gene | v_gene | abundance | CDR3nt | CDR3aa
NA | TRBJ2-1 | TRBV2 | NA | TGTGCCAGCAGCGTCCTTCTCGGAGAGCAGTTCTTC | CASSVLLGEQFF
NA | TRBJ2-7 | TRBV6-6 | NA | TGTGCCAGCAGTTGGACCGGGTCCGGATCCTACGAGCAGTACTTC | CASSWTGSGSYEQYF
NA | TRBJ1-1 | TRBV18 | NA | TGTGCCAGCTCACCACCGGGCAGGAGTAAAATGAACACTGAAGCTTTCTTT | CASSPPGRSKMNTEAFF
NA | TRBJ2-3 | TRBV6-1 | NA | TGTGCCAGCAGTGACGGGGCGGACGCAGATACGCAGTATTTT | CASSDGADADTQYF
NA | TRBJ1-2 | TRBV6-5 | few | TGTGCCAGCAGTTATATGGTCGGCAGTCAAAAACCCTATGGCTACACCTTC | CASSYMVGSQKPYGYTF
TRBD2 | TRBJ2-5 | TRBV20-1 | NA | TGCAGTGCTCCCCAGGCTAGCGGGGGAGGAGAGACCCAGTACTTC | CSAPQASGGGETQYF
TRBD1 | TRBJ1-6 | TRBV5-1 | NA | TGTGCCAGCAGCCCAGGGACAGGAGATTCACCCCTCCACTTT | CASSPGTGDSPLHF
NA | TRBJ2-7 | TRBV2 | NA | TGTGCCAGCAAGAAGGGGAATTCCTACGAGCAGTACTTC | CASKKGNSYEQYF
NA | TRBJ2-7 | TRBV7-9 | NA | TGTGCCAGCAGCCCCGTGAGCTCGGAACAGTACTTC | CASSPVSSEQYF
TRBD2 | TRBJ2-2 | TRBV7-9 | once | TGTGCCAGCAGCTTATGGGCGGGAGCGGTCACCGGGGAGCTGTTTTTT | CASSLWAGAVTGELFF
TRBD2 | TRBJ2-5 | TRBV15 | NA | TGTGCCACCAGAAAGTATGCGGGAGTGCAAGAGACCCAGTACTTC | CATRKYAGVQETQYF
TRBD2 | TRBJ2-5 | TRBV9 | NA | TGTGCCAGCAGCCCCCGCGGGGGTCGCGAGGAGACCCAGTACTTC | CASSPRGGREETQYF
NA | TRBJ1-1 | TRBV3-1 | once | TGTGCCAGCACTACCCGTGGGCGGCAGGGAACTGAAGCTTTCTTT | CASTTRGRQGTEAFF
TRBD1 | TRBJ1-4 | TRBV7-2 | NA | TGTGCCAGCAGCTCAGAGGACAGGGTTGAAAAACTGTTTTTT | CASSSEDRVEKLFF
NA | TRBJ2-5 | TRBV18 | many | TGTGCCAGCAGCCCAGTCCAAGAGACCCAGTACTTC | CASSPVQETQYF
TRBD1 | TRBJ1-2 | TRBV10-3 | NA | TGTGCCATCAGTGCACAGGGGGCGCGGTATGGCTACACCTTC | CAISAQGARYGYTF
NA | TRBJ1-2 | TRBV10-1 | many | TGCGCCAGCAGTGAGTCTCCAGGGACGGGATTCTATGGCTACACCTTC | CASSESPGTGFYGYTF
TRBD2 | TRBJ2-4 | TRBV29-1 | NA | TGCAGCGTGGGGGGGGCGGGAGGCAAAAACATTCAGTACTTC | CSVGGAGGKNIQYF
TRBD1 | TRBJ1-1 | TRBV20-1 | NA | TGCAGTGCAGCGACAGGGGGGTCGAGGACTGAAGCTTTCTTT | CSAATGGSRTEAFF
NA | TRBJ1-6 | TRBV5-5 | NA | TGTGCCAGCAGCTTGGTTCTCGGACACGAAAATTCACCCCTCCACTTT | CASSLVLGHENSPLHF
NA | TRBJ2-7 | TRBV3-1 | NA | TGTGCCAGCGGGTTAGTGGGCGAGCAGTACTTC | CASGLVGEQYF
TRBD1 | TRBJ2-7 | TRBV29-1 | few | TGCAGCGTTGCTACCGGGACAGGTCCTTACGAGCAGTACTTC | CSVATGTGPYEQYF
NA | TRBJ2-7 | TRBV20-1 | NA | TGCAGTGCTAGACCTCGAGGCCGCTACGAGCAGTACTTC | CSARPRGRYEQYF
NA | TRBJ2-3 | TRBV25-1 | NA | TGTGCCAGCATAGCGACAGGATATTCTGATACGCAGTATTTT | CASIATGYSDTQYF
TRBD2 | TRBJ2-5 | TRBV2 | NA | TGTGCCAGCAGGAGACTAGCGGGGGGGGCCTATGAGACCCAGTACTTC | CASRRLAGGAYETQYF
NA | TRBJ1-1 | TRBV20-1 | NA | TGCAGTGCAGGGGGGGGGGCGCCGACTGAAGCTTTCTTT | CSAGGGAPTEAFF
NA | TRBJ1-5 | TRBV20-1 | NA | TGCAGTGCCTGGAAGTACAATCAGCCCCAGCATTTT | CSAWKYNQPQHF
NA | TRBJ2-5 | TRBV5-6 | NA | TGTGCTAGCAGCTTCGGGGCTCCCGAAGAGACCCAGTACTTC | CASSFGAPEETQYF
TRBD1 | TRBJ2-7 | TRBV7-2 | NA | TGTGCCAGCAGCGGCCGGACAGGGGATGAGCAGTACTTC | CASSGRTGDEQYF
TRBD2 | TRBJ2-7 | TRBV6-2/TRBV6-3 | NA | TGTGCCAGCAGCCTACTAGCGGGGGCTGTTTACGAGCAGTACTTC | CASSLLAGAVYEQYF
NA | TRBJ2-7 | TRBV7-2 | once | TGTGCCAGCAGCTTTGCCCTCTACAATGAGCAGTACTTC | CASSFALYNEQYF
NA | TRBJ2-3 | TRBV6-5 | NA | TGTGCCAGCAGTTACGGAGTGAGCACAGATACGCAGTATTTT | CASSYGVSTDTQYF
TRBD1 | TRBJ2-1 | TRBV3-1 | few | TGTGCCAGCAGCCAAGAGAGGGGGCCCTACGATGAGCAGTTCTTC | CASSQERGPYDEQFF
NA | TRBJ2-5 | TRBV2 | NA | TGTGCCAGCGGGATCAGGGTGCTAGGGGAGACCCAGTACTTC | CASGIRVLGETQYF
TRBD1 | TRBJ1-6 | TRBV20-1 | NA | TGCAGTGCTAGAGACAGGCACAGGGGTAATTCACCCCTCCACTTT | CSARDRHRGNSPLHF
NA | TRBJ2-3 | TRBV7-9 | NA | TGTGCCAGCAGCCCCGGCAGGGTGGCGGATACGCAGTATTTT | CASSPGRVADTQYF
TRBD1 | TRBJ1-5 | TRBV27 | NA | TGTGCCAGCAGTTTGCAGGGGGATAGCAATCAGCCCCAGCATTTT | CASSLQGDSNQPQHF
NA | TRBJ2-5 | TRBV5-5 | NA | TGTGCCAGCAGCACTGCCCAAGAGACCCAGTACTTC | CASSTAQETQYF
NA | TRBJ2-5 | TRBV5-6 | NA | TGTGCCGGTAGCTTGGCGGCAGGGCAGATGGAGACCCAGTACTTC | CAGSLAAGQMETQYF
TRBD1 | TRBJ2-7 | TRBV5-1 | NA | TGCGCCAGCAGCTTCCGGGACAGAGACACTGACGAGCAGTACTTC | CASSFRDRDTDEQYF
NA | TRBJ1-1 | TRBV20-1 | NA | TGCAGTGCCTCCCCAGACAGAGCCACTGAAGCTTTCTTT | CSASPDRATEAFF
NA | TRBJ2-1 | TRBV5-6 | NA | TGTGCCAGCAACTTGGGCCGGGGCTCCTACAATGAGCAGTTCTTC | CASNLGRGSYNEQFF
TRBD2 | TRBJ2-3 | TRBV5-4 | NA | TGTGCCAGCAGCTTCAAGACTAGCGTAATCTCAGATACGCAGTATTTT | CASSFKTSVISDTQYF
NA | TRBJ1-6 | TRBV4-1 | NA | TGCGCCAGCAGCCAAGATCCAGGGGTGGGTTCACCCCTCCACTTT | CASSQDPGVGSPLHF
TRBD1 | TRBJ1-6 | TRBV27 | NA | TGTGCCAGCAGTTTAGTAATGCACAGGGGAGATTCACCCCTCCACTTT | CASSLVMHRGDSPLHF
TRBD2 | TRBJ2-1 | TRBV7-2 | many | TGTGCCAGCAGCCCCTACGGGGGGGGAGTCAATGAGCAGTTCTTC | CASSPYGGGVNEQFF
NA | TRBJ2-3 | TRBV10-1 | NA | TGCGCCAGCAGTGAGCCCTCGTCGGCAGATACGCAGTATTTT | CASSEPSSADTQYF
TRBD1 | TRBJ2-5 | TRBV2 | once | TGTGCCAGCAGCCTCGGGACAGGGTGGGAGACCCAGTACTTC | CASSLGTGWETQYF